Presented here are 10 T cell receptor beta chains from one specimen sequenced in a study of a mutant IDH1 vaccine in newly diagnosed glioma. TCRdb's copy holds only in-frame clones and misses some; the assay was immunoSEQ multiplex PCR. The table shows around 36,000 clones, with about 89% occurring only once. The antigens for these receptors are not known. Time point: week 5, during vaccination. One vaccine dose held 300 ug of mutant IDH1 20-mer peptide and came with topical imiquimod. The sequencing used PBMCs, collected from a glioma patient whose treatment included an IDH1 peptide vaccine. The receptor source for this set is a man aged 45-60 years with glioma.

J is TRBJ2-7 and V is TRBV12-5; D gene unclear. The CDR3 covers 12 residues. CDR1 and CDR2 from the germline V gene are LGHNT and FRNRAP. V was pared by 3 bases and J by 0 bases, with 3 bases between. The CDR3 here is CASGFDSYEQYF. The CDR3 nucleotides are TGTGCTAGTGGTTTCGACTCCTACGAGCAGTACTTC.

The CDR3 region is CASSSTANYYYGYTF. CDR3 bases: TGTGCCAGCAGCTCGACAGCTAATTACTACTATGGCTACACCTTC. This chain links TRBV7-9 with TRBJ1-2; D is possibly TRBD1 (5 bases). CDR1 and CDR2 from the germline V gene are SEHNR and FQNEAQ (reference sequence). The CDR3 spans 15 residues. V lost 4 bases to trimming and J lost 3 bases, with 15 bases between them.

The V and J genes are TRBV7-9 and TRBJ1-3; a weak D match, TRBD1 (5 bases). CDR1 is SEHNR, CDR2 FQNEAQ, per germline (reference sequence). The V and J ends lost 6 bases and 0 bases respectively, with 9 bases between them. The CDR3 loop spans 14 amino acids. This CDR3 is CASRGASSGNTIYF. CDR3 coding DNA: TGTGCCAGCAGAGGGGCTAGCTCTGGAAACACCATATATTTT.

V usage is TRBV20-1 and J usage is TRBJ2-7; TRBD1 matches at 8 bases. Per germline, CDR1 DFQATT and CDR2 SNEGSKA (reference sequence). The CDR3 runs 11 residues. CDR3 sequence reads: CRAGQGREQYF. DNA of the CDR3: TGCAGGGCAGGACAGGGTCGCGAGCAGTACTTC.

The rearrangement joins TRBV5-4 to TRBJ2-5; 9 nucleotides agree with TRBD1. With 3 bases clipped from V and 5 bases from J, the junction kept 8 bases outside the gene matches. This CDR3 is built from 15 residues. The germline CDR1 and CDR2 sequences are SGHNT and YYREEE (reference sequence). CDR3 coding DNA: TGTGCCAGCAGCTCCGGACAGGGGAGGTGGGAGACCCAGTACTTC. This encodes CASSSGQGRWETQYF.

The chain has TRBV25-1 and TRBJ2-3; D ambiguous. Germline assignment: CDR1 MGHDK and CDR2 SYGVNS. V was trimmed by 5 bases and J by 4 bases, leaving 4 bases between them. The CDR3 covers 11 residues. Here the CDR3 DNA reads TGTGCCAGCAGTCATTCAGATACGCAGTATTTT. It translates to CASSHSDTQYF.

The CDR3 sequence: CAWSVPRGRLYEQYF. The CDR3 DNA reads as TGTGCCTGGAGTGTCCCCCGAGGACGACTCTACGAGCAGTACTTC. The chain is built from TRBV30 and TRBJ2-7, with D uncertain. The V end lost 0 bases, the J end lost 3 bases, and 15 bases lay between the germline ends. Germline CDR1 reads GTSNPN; CDR2 reads SVGIG (reference sequence). The CDR3 has 15 residues.

This chain connects TRBV21-1 to TRBJ1-2. TRBV21-1 is marked as a pseudogene. The CDR3 length is 15 residues. The CDR3 DNA sequence: TGTGCCAGCAGCAAAGCGGGGGGGCCCGGCTATGGCTACACCTTC. Its protein is CASSKAGGPGYGYTF.

The rearrangement links TRBV9 to TRBJ1-4; D gene ambiguous. V was shortened by 2 bases and J by 0 bases, with 8 bases between the two germline ends. The germline V gene encodes CDR1 SGDLS and CDR2 YYNGEE. The CDR3 is 15 residues long. The CDR3 region is CASSVGDATNEKLFF. Written as DNA, the CDR3 is TGTGCCAGCAGCGTCGGAGACGCAACTAATGAAAAACTGTTTTTT.

The chain recombines TRBV5-6 with TRBJ1-2, with TRBD1 as a possible D gene (6 bases). This CDR3 has 13 amino acids. The V gene lost 2 bases and the J gene lost 5 bases, with 10 bases spanning the gap. CDR1 is SGHDT and CDR2 is YYEEEE in the germline V gene. The CDR3 DNA reads as TGTGCCAGCAGCTTCGGGGGGCCGTATGGCTACACCTTC. Translation gives CASSFGGPYGYTF.